This T cell receptor beta chain derives from a study of T cells in Graves' hyperthyroidism and ophthalmopathy. Whole-study results and caveats: From stable hyperthyroidism, ophthalmopathy was set apart by a 13 V-J model. Blood shared most expanded thyroid clonotypes above 0.001.

TCR beta CDR3 sequences were amplified from RNA transcripts. Researchers ran a first-round RT-PCR on the TCR CDR3 using the HTBI primer set. MiXCR, run by TCRdb on the multiplex PCR reads, gives a single entry per CDR3 protein. Altogether hundreds of thousands of distinct CDR3 sequences are present, about 45% being singletons, with the ten largest covering less than 9%. Exclusion of patients followed from uncontrolled infection, other autoimmune disease, pregnancy or lactation. The diagnoses drew upon clinical symptoms, serum thyroxine and TRAb, thyroid ultrasound and orbital computed tomography. This clonotype was detected many times. Its antigen is not known. This sequence was found in an adult man with Graves' disease, either hyperthyroidism or ophthalmopathy (not recorded which). The sample was peripheral blood or thyroid tissue (not recorded which).

CDR3 protein: CASWRGGTEAFF. The CDR3 coding sequence is TGTGCCAGCTGGAGGGGGGGCACTGAAGCTTTCTTT. The chain joins TRBV2 to TRBJ1-1; D perhaps matches TRBD1 (6 bases). Germline-derived CDR1 and CDR2 are SNHLY and FYNNEI. The CDR3 spans 12 residues. V was cut by 8 bases and J by 4 bases, with 11 bases left in between.